This T cell receptor beta chain is drawn from a study of cytomegalovirus exposure and HLA in healthy donors (dated by TCRdb to about 2017). Background on the whole study: An earlier analysis of a few hundred of the donors reported roughly 300 Gb of sequence data and 95 million to 120 million unique TCR beta sequences obtained from about 200 million T cells. About 280 gigabases of sequencing data and 75 million to 85 million unique TCR sequences made up an early release that covered nearly 650 HLA-typed donors. Of the 300 to 500 genotyped donors, more than 75% were placed in the genetic ancestry cluster associated with self-reported Caucasian donors. The study aimed to test whether cataloging public T cell receptors could reveal signatures of past pathogen exposure. Using immunosequencing, the study profiled T cell repertoires from 500 to 800 subjects and related those repertoires to cytomegalovirus serostatus. Along with the roughly 670-subject first cohort, a separate validation cohort of approximately 110 different subjects was used. The study combined high-throughput TCR immunosequencing, statistical association of individual TCRs with disease status, and machine learning to predict cytomegalovirus infection status. To study patterns of TCR occurrence, a later analysis re-analyzed previously published TCR beta repertoires from just over 650 donors and added high-resolution HLA genotyping. In the later analysis, no new phenotypic data were used to find candidate immune exposures; instead, reliance was placed on TCR beta sequences and their occurrence across donors. An earlier analysis of roughly 580 of the donors used high-throughput TCR beta sequencing to judge whether each TCR beta V gene segment behaved as functional or pseudogenic. Donor age, sex, ethnicity and CMV serostatus were compiled alongside the repertoire data. A later genetic analysis took genome-wide SNP genotypes for about three fifths of the 666 donors and used that subset as a discovery cohort. All discovery cohort repertoires had been generated on a single sequencing platform. HLA typing included class I and class II loci at four-digit resolution. Typing coverage varied by locus: roughly 620-640 donors for A, B, C, DRB1 and DQB1; under 550 for DQA1; about 590 for DPA1; approximately 450 for DPB1. Because of strong linkage in the cohort, roughly five DR-DQ haplotypes were treated as single units for association and clustering. Among a few hundred genotyped donors of the cohort, an average of roughly 240,000 unique TCR beta nucleotide sequences were sequenced per donor, roughly 20% of them non-productive. Broad study findings and their caveats: In the study, some 180 TCR beta chains were listed as associated with cytomegalovirus. In a later genetic analysis, a missense DCLRE1C variant was associated with V-gene and J-gene trimming of TCR beta chains, and the association was replicated in an independent cohort. An earlier analysis of approximately 570 of the donors showed that most TCR beta V segments appeared in productive rearrangements either about 87% or about 30% of the time, which broadly matched IMGT annotations. Immune exposure information for the cohort was limited to CMV serostatus. In both the original and validation cohorts, the classifier was reported to diagnose cytomegalovirus status with high specificity and sensitivity. Because some donors lacked HLA typing at each locus, the association tests relied only on the typed subset. Assigning TCR associations to individual alleles was difficult when HLA alleles, especially DR and DQ, strongly co-occurred. In a later analysis, HLA-associated TCR beta chains showed more clonal expansion and lower generation probabilities than non-associated chains that were equally common. According to a later genetic analysis, donors in an Asian-associated ancestry cluster had fewer N-insertions in productive TCRs than the approximately 670-donor mean. Because counts were too low, 15 to 20 rarely observed V segments, including chromosome 9 orphons, were left out of the earlier analysis of 500 to 750 of the donors. Linkage disequilibrium might explain the correlated functional status among segregating V segments, but an unknown experimental factor could not be ruled out. In a later analysis, around 15,000 TCR beta sequences were associated with specific HLA alleles at a false discovery rate of 0.05. Several of the top co-occurrence clusters appeared to be linked to parvovirus B19, influenza, CMV and Epstein-Barr virus, according to a later analysis. Most TCR sequences were seen in very few donors, while some public TCRs were found in many individuals. A further reported finding was that TCR beta sequences accurately predicted the HLA-A and HLA-B alleles for most subjects in the first cohort. The cohort was sequenced for TCR beta chains only, and without alpha or paired-chain data the features that could be detected were limited. According to a later analysis, TCR association rates differed among HLA loci, with DRB1 alleles showing the most associated TCRs and HLA-C alleles showing the fewest. Roughly uniform sequencing depth across donors was assumed in presence/absence analyses, although this assumption may not hold. Some IMGT-functional V segments, including TRBV6-2 and TRBV6-3, could not be distinguished by the 87-base-pair reads and were therefore excluded. According to the authors, the approach could potentially be generalized to other disease states and immunological phenotypes. A later analysis found that most CMV-associated TCR beta chains appeared HLA-restricted, with HLA associations seemingly driven largely by CMV exposure. In vitro tests confirmed that a few of the cytomegalovirus-associated TCR beta chains recognize cytomegalovirus antigens. A cluster of highly shared sequence variants was judged likely to represent a technical artifact of the sequencing pipeline.

Taken from the germline V gene, the CDR1 and CDR2 loops are SGDLS and YYNGEE. The V end loses 4 bases and the J end loses 13 bases, and a stretch of 17 bases separates them. Reading from cysteine to phenylalanine, the CDR3 counts 12 amino acids. Of all the DNA, just the CDR3 is kept, 36 bases in frame from base 1. As regards this clone: Its antigen remains undetermined. Base quality data are lacking; no much larger clone is found one base away.

The cohort consisted of 600 to 750 healthy bone marrow donors. At the time of sampling, every cohort member was nominally healthy, though immune exposures that went unrecorded were likely present. The donor was CMV seropositive and belonged to the group of over 250 seropositive cohort members. A peripheral blood sample was provided by each donor, and peripheral blood mononuclear cells were used for TCR beta sequencing. Genomic DNA extraction from the blood cell samples was performed with the Qiagen DNeasy Blood Extraction Kit. To prepare the library, the immunoSEQ multiplex PCR assay was applied. The multiplex PCR relied on a mix of 60 forward primers for TCR Vbeta segments and 13 reverse primers for TCR Jbeta segments. Amplification of the CDR3 region of rearranged TCR beta genes was performed with a multiplex PCR assay on genomic DNA. Amplified TCR beta libraries were sequenced as 87-base-pair reads on the Illumina HiSeq System. The published analysis was carried out like this. A later analysis tallied around 82 million unique TCR beta chains across the 666 repertoires, and about 10 million of those chains were shared by two or more donors. A nearest-neighbor algorithm error-corrected the raw reads and collapsed the reads into unique sequences, merging closely related sequences to remove PCR and sequencing errors. V, D and J gene segments were assigned by aligning CDR3 sequences to IMGT reference sequences. Each retained sequence needed at least a six-nucleotide match to both a V gene segment and a J gene segment. A rearrangement was called productive if the CDR3 had no stop codons and remained in frame with V and J, and every other rearrangement was called non-productive. CDR3 was defined according to IMGT convention as the region running from the second conserved V-encoded cysteine to the conserved J-encoded phenylalanine. Sequences without an unambiguous match to a single V gene segment were excluded from the earlier analysis of several hundred of the donors. In an earlier analysis of a few hundred of the donors, a V segment was called functional when productive rearrangements were above 56.7%, and segregating when the standard deviation between donors exceeded 5%. A statistical classification framework was built for diagnosing cytomegalovirus status from the catalog of TCR beta chain sequences. In a later analysis, TCR nucleotide sequences were compared against IMGT/GENE-DB human TR gene sequences so that V and J genes could be assigned. The TCRdist pipeline was used in a later analysis to assign CDR3 sequences and most-parsimonious VDJ recombination scenarios. A later analysis defined each TCR beta chain by its CDR3 amino acid sequence plus V-gene family, and excluded reads lacking a unique V-gene family. To address suspected cross-contamination and a sequencing artifact, a later analysis removed approximately 590 highly shared, low-generation-probability nucleotide sequences. In a later analysis, a clonal expansion index was calculated for each public chain from normalized within-repertoire ranks of inferred template counts. In a later analysis, generation probabilities were computed with a VDJ recombination model fitted to out-of-frame rearrangements, and the resulting probabilities were checked against IGoR. In a later analysis, hypergeometric tests were used to score TCR-TCR, TCR-HLA and TCR-CMV co-occurrence, with a repertoire-size bias correction applied to TCR pairs. A later analysis estimated false discovery rates by permuting HLA or CMV assignments 20 times. In a later analysis, co-occurring TCRs were grouped with DBSCAN, and TCRdist sequence similarity was added when clustering was performed within HLA-allele-positive subsets. Repertoires with fewer than 30,000 or more than 120,000 public chains were left out of co-occurrence clustering, as were several repertoires with anomalous nucleotide sharing. Sourced from immuneACCESS, this table was stored by TCRdb with only in-frame sequences that have V and J called. A share of the clones is absent; for the studies checked, an unresolved V gene accounts for under half, and the remainder has no known explanation. V and J calls and clone size are those listed in that table; D and trimming were worked out from the DNA. The sample contains some 150,000 clones, about four fifths of them found a single time. The ten largest clones add up to about 11% of the sample.

The source material was PBMCs. In this chain, TRBV9 is recombined with TRBJ1-2, and perhaps TRBD1 as D gene, on 5 matching bases. The origin of this receptor is a man between 50 and 59 years old in good health and CMV-seropositive. This receptor carries the CDR3 CASSPLGGDLTF. The nucleotides read TGTGCCAGCAGCCCCCTCGGGGGGGACCTCACCTTC.